This TCR beta chain was sequenced in a study of blood T cell repertoires in COVID-19. About the research overall: Samples taken during acute and convalescent COVID-19 were collected in the United States, Italy and Spain.

The assay was immunoSEQ multiplex PCR, and TCRdb's table has in-frame clones only and misses some. The table lists more than 85,000 clones, approximately 87% of them singletons. CDR1 is WNHNN and CDR2 is SYGVQD in the germline V gene (reference sequence). V shed 7 bases and J shed 0 bases, with 18 bases lying between them. The CDR3 length is 16 residues. Specimen: peripheral blood. The clonotype was recovered from a woman in her sixties or seventies with acute or convalescent COVID-19. This rearrangement joins TRBV10-1 to TRBJ1-1, with D unclear. The chain's CDR3 is CASTNGISTVNTEAFF. The CDR3 DNA is TGCGCCAGCACCAACGGTATCTCTACAGTGAACACTGAAGCTTTCTTT.